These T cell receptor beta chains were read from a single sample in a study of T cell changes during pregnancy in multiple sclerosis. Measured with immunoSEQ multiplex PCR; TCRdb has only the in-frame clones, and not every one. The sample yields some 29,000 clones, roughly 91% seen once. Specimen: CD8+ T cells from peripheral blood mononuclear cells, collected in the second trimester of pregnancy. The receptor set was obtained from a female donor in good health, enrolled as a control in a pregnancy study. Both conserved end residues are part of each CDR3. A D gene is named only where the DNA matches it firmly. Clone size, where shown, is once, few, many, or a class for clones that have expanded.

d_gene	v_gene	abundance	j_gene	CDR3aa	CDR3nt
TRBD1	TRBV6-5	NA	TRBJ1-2	CASSLQGDGYTF	TGTGCCAGCAGCTTACAGGGGGACGGCTACACCTTC
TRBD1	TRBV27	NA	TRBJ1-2	CASSPGQGDGYTF	TGTGCCAGCAGTCCCGGACAGGGAGATGGCTACACCTTC
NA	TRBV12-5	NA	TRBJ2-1	CASGLVRGSEDSYNEQFF	TGTGCTAGTGGTTTGGTACGCGGCAGCGAAGACTCCTACAATGAGCAGTTCTTC
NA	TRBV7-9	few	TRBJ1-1	CASSLQGNTEAFF	TGTGCCAGCAGCTTACAGGGGAACACTGAAGCTTTCTTT
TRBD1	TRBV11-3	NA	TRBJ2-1	CASSLGDRDKVTYNEQFF	TGTGCCAGCAGCTTGGGGGACAGGGATAAAGTGACCTACAATGAGCAGTTCTTC
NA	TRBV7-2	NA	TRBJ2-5	CASSFTRALETQYF	TGTGCCAGCAGCTTCACTAGGGCGCTGGAGACCCAGTACTTC
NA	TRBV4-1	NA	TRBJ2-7	CASSQPGPANEQYF	TGCGCCAGCAGCCAACCAGGGCCGGCTAACGAGCAGTACTTC
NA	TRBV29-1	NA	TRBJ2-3	CSVPVGQGDTQYF	TGCAGCGTGCCCGTGGGCCAGGGGGATACGCAGTATTTT
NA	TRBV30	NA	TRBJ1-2	CAWRAGVDGYTF	TGTGCCTGGAGGGCAGGGGTTGATGGCTACACCTTC
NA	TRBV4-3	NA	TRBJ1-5	CASSQDRQGPNQPQHF	TGCGCCAGCAGCCAAGATCGCCAGGGCCCTAATCAGCCCCAGCATTTT
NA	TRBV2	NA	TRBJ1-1	CASSVLEAFF	TGTGCCAGCAGTGTCCTTGAAGCTTTCTTT
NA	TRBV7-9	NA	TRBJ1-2	CAILLRDYGYTF	TGTGCCATCCTTCTACGGGACTATGGCTACACCTTC
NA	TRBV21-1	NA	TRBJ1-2	CARRAPGSNGYTF	TGTGCCAGGCGCGCCCCGGGGTCGAATGGCTACACCTTC
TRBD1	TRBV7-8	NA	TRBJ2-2	CASSLGGQGNHGELFF	TGTGCCAGCAGCTTAGGGGGACAGGGTAATCACGGGGAGCTGTTTTTT
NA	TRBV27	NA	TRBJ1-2	CASSRTAMGGYTF	TGTGCCAGCAGTAGGACAGCTATGGGTGGCTACACCTTC
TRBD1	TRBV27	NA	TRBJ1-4	CASSFGQGGKKLFF	TGTGCCAGCAGTTTCGGACAGGGTGGGAAAAAACTGTTTTTT
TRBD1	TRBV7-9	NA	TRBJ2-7	CASSSTGTVNYYEQYF	TGTGCCAGCAGCTCGACCGGGACAGTGAATTACTACGAGCAGTACTTC
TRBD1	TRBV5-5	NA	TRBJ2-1	CASSIGTGGYNEQFF	TGTGCCAGCAGCATCGGGACAGGGGGCTACAATGAGCAGTTCTTC
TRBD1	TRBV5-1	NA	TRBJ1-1	CASRDRGPEAFF	TGCGCCAGCCGGGACAGGGGTCCTGAAGCTTTCTTT
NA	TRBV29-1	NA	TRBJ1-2	CSVEEGEHYGYTF	TGCAGCGTTGAAGAAGGGGAACACTATGGCTACACCTTC
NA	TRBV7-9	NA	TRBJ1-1	CASSLRSPEAFF	TGTGCCAGCAGCTTAAGGAGCCCTGAAGCTTTCTTT
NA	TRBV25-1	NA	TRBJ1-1	CASSELGGDTEAFF	TGTGCCAGCAGTGAATTGGGGGGGGACACTGAAGCTTTCTTT
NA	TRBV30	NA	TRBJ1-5	CAWSVGHSNQPQHF	TGTGCCTGGAGTGTGGGACATAGCAATCAGCCCCAGCATTTT
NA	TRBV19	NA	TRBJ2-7	CASSEGGLEQYF	TGTGCCAGTAGCGAAGGGGGTCTCGAGCAGTACTTC
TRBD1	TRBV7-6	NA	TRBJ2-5	CASEGAGSLGETQYF	TGTGCCAGCGAGGGGGCAGGGAGTCTAGGGGAGACCCAGTACTTC
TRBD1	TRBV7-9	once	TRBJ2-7	CASRNMTPGQGYEQYF	TGTGCCAGCAGAAATATGACTCCGGGACAGGGCTACGAGCAGTACTTC
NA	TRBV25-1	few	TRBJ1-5	CASSEQGFNQPQHF	TGTGCCAGCAGTGAACAGGGGTTCAATCAGCCCCAGCATTTT
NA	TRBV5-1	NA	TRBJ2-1	CASSVDSVLIDEQFF	TGCGCCAGCAGCGTCGACAGCGTTTTGATCGATGAGCAGTTCTTC
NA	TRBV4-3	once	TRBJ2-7	CASSLGVHAVEQYF	TGCGCCAGCAGCCTAGGGGTCCACGCGGTCGAGCAGTACTTC
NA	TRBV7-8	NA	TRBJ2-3	CASSTRSLTDTQYF	TGTGCCAGCAGCACGAGGTCGCTAACAGATACGCAGTATTTT
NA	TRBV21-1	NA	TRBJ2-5	CASRIRDSRWQETQYF	TGTGCCAGCCGCATAAGGGACTCTCGGTGGCAAGAGACCCAGTACTTC
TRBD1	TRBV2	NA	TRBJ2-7	CASSTGQVFPYEQYF	TGTGCCAGCAGTACGGGACAGGTATTCCCCTACGAGCAGTACTTC
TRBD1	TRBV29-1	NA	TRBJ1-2	CSVGTGGYGYTF	TGCAGCGTTGGAACAGGGGGGTATGGCTACACCTTC
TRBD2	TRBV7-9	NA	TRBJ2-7	CASSSSNFGLAGDSYEQYF	TGTGCCAGCAGCTCATCGAACTTCGGACTAGCGGGCGACTCCTACGAGCAGTACTTC
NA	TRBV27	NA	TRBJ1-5	CASMGQGNQPQHF	TGTGCCAGCATGGGGCAGGGCAATCAGCCCCAGCATTTT
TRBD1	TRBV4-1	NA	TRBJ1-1	CASSHRGQGGGTEAFF	TGCGCCAGCAGCCATAGAGGACAGGGCGGAGGCACTGAAGCTTTCTTT
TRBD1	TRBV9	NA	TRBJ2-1	CASSEGQGTYNEQFF	TGTGCCAGCAGCGAAGGACAGGGGACCTACAATGAGCAGTTCTTC
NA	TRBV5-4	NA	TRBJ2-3	CASSPMDMSTTDTQYF	TGTGCCAGCAGCCCCATGGACATGAGTACCACAGATACGCAGTATTTT
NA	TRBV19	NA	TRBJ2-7	CASSFSQGGYEQYF	TGTGCCAGTAGTTTTTCGCAGGGGGGCTACGAGCAGTACTTC
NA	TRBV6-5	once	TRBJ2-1	CASRLATNEQFF	TGTGCCAGCCGATTGGCAACCAATGAGCAGTTCTTC
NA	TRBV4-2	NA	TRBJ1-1	CASSQWGEGPEAFF	TGTGCCAGCAGCCAATGGGGGGAAGGGCCTGAAGCTTTCTTT
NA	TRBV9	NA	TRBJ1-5	CASNPGGEFNQPQHF	TGTGCCAGCAACCCGGGGGGGGAGTTTAATCAGCCCCAGCATTTT
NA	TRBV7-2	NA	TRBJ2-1	CASSWPGTYNEQFF	TGTGCCAGCAGCTGGCCAGGGACTTACAATGAGCAGTTCTTC
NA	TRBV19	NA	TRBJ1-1	CASSIGGNTEAFF	TGTGCCAGTAGTATAGGAGGGAACACTGAAGCTTTCTTT
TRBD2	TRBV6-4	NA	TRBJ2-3	CASSVGTSGTDTQYF	TGTGCCAGCAGTGTCGGGACTAGCGGCACAGATACGCAGTATTTT
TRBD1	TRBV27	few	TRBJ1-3	CASSLWPRGPGNTIYF	TGTGCCAGCAGTTTATGGCCTAGGGGGCCTGGAAACACCATATATTTT
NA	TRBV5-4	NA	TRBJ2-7	CASSQNGYEQYF	TGTGCCAGCAGCCAAAACGGCTACGAGCAGTACTTC
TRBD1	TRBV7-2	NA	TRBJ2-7	CASSPGDSSYEQYF	TGTGCCAGCAGCCCCGGGGACAGCTCCTACGAGCAGTACTTC
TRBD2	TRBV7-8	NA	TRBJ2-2	CASSLTSGDPGELFF	TGTGCCAGCAGCTTAACTAGCGGGGATCCCGGGGAGCTGTTTTTT
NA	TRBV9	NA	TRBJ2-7	CASSVGGSSYEQYF	TGTGCCAGCAGCGTAGGGGGCAGCTCCTACGAGCAGTACTTC
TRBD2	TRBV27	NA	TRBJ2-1	CASRTPGLAEIRFF	TGTGCCAGCAGAACACCCGGACTAGCGGAGATACGGTTCTTC
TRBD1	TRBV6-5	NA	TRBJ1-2	CASSGQGEIGYTF	TGTGCCAGCAGTGGACAGGGGGAGATTGGCTACACCTTC
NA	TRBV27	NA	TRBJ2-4	CASSRGVSQNIQYF	TGTGCCAGCAGCCGCGGGGTTTCTCAAAACATTCAGTACTTC
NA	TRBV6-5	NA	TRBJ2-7	CASSSPGRESTYEQYF	TGTGCCAGCAGTTCCCCTGGCAGGGAAAGCACCTACGAGCAGTACTTC
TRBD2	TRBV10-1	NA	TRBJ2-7	CASSSGGAYEQYF	TGCGCCAGCAGTAGCGGGGGGGCCTACGAGCAGTACTTC